These T cell receptor beta chains were read from a single sample in a study of CXCR4 blockade with PD-1 therapy in pancreatic cancer. Some clones are missing from TCRdb's copy, which holds only in-frame ones; the method was immunoSEQ multiplex PCR. The sample holds 4,500 to 5,500 clones, about half seen once. The material sequenced was tumor tissue. These receptors originate from a human donor with pancreatic ductal adenocarcinoma. The CDR3 runs from the conserved cysteine through the conserved F or W. The D gene is left open where the match is weak. Rows may omit the clone size; those that give it use once, few, many or a size class.

D gene: .; V gene: TRBV6-8; J gene: TRBJ1-1; clone size: medium-sized; CDR3 DNA: TGTGCCAGCAGTGTAACAGTCCAGGCGAGCGCTTTCTTT; CDR3 protein: CASSVTVQASAFF
D gene: .; V gene: TRBV9; J gene: TRBJ2-2; clone size: .; CDR3 DNA: TGTGCCAGCACTCGTAGATCGAACACCGGGGAGCTGTTTTTT; CDR3 protein: CASTRRSNTGELFF
D gene: .; V gene: TRBV6-8; J gene: TRBJ2-7; clone size: few; CDR3 DNA: TGTGCCAGCCGAATGGGTCGGGCCTACTACGAGCAGTACTTC; CDR3 protein: CASRMGRAYYEQYF
D gene: TRBD2; V gene: TRBV19; J gene: TRBJ2-3; clone size: .; CDR3 DNA: TGTGCCAGTAGTATAGAGGGAGGGGGACTAGCGGAAGTGGATACGCAGTATTTT; CDR3 protein: CASSIEGGGLAEVDTQYF
D gene: TRBD2; V gene: TRBV6-8; J gene: TRBJ2-7; clone size: .; CDR3 DNA: TGTGCCAGCAGTTGGGAGCGGGAGTATCACGAGCAGTACTTC; CDR3 protein: CASSWEREYHEQYF
D gene: TRBD2; V gene: TRBV19; J gene: TRBJ2-5; clone size: .; CDR3 DNA: TGTGCCAGTAGCAGACTAGCGGGAGAGACCCAGTACTTC; CDR3 protein: CASSRLAGETQYF
D gene: TRBD2; V gene: TRBV19; J gene: TRBJ2-1; clone size: .; CDR3 DNA: TGTGCCAGTAGTATAGTCCTAGCGGGAGGGGCTGATGAGCAGTTCTTC; CDR3 protein: CASSIVLAGGADEQFF
D gene: .; V gene: TRBV6-9; J gene: TRBJ2-6; clone size: few; CDR3 DNA: TGTGCCAGCAGTGACACGGGAAGCTCTGGGGCCAACGTCCTGACTTTC; CDR3 protein: CASSDTGSSGANVLTF
D gene: .; V gene: TRBV9; J gene: TRBJ2-2; clone size: .; CDR3 DNA: TGTGCCAGCACCTCCGGAGGGGGTACCGGGGAGCTGTTTTTT; CDR3 protein: CASTSGGGTGELFF
D gene: .; V gene: TRBV28; J gene: TRBJ1-1; clone size: .; CDR3 DNA: TGTGCCAGCAGTTTAAAGGCAGGGACAGCTTTCTTT; CDR3 protein: CASSLKAGTAFF
D gene: .; V gene: TRBV19; J gene: TRBJ1-1; clone size: few; CDR3 DNA: TGTGCCAGTAGGGAGGGGCCAACGGGAGGAGCTTTCTTT; CDR3 protein: CASREGPTGGAFF
D gene: .; V gene: TRBV10-2; J gene: TRBJ1-2; clone size: .; CDR3 DNA: TGCGCCAGCAGTGAAGGTAGAGGACACAACTATGGCTACACCTTC; CDR3 protein: CASSEGRGHNYGYTF
D gene: .; V gene: TRBV12-2; J gene: TRBJ1-1; clone size: .; CDR3 DNA: TGTGCAAGTCGCCTTTGGTCCTGTCCTCCTGGGGGCACTGAAGTTTTCTTT; CDR3 protein: CASRLWSCPPGGTEVFF
D gene: .; V gene: TRBV28; J gene: TRBJ1-4; clone size: medium-sized; CDR3 DNA: TGTGCCAGTTCAGGGGTAACTAATGAAAAACTGTTTTTT; CDR3 protein: CASSGVTNEKLFF
D gene: .; V gene: TRBV19; J gene: TRBJ1-5; clone size: .; CDR3 DNA: TGTGCCAGTAGTATGGAACTACATAGCAATCAGCCCCAGCATTTT; CDR3 protein: CASSMELHSNQPQHF
D gene: TRBD2; V gene: TRBV2; J gene: TRBJ2-5; clone size: few; CDR3 DNA: TGTGCCAGCAGTGAATGGGGACTAAAACAAGAAACCCAGTACTTC; CDR3 protein: CASSEWGLKQETQYF
D gene: TRBD2; V gene: TRBV18; J gene: TRBJ2-3; clone size: .; CDR3 DNA: TGTGCCAGCTCACCACTATTGGGACTATCAACAGATACGCAGTATTTT; CDR3 protein: CASSPLLGLSTDTQYF
D gene: TRBD2; V gene: TRBV11-3; J gene: TRBJ2-2; clone size: few; CDR3 DNA: TGTGCCAGCTCCCGGGAGGAAGTCACCGGGGAGCTGTTTTTT; CDR3 protein: CASSREEVTGELFF
D gene: .; V gene: TRBV30; J gene: TRBJ1-4; clone size: few; CDR3 DNA: TGTGCCTGGAGTTTAGGGGGGGAAGATCTGTTTTTT; CDR3 protein: CAWSLGGEDLFF
D gene: .; V gene: TRBV18; J gene: TRBJ2-5; clone size: .; CDR3 DNA: TGTGCCAGCTCACCTCCCGGGACCAGGGGAGAGACCCAGTACTTC; CDR3 protein: CASSPPGTRGETQYF
D gene: .; V gene: TRBV1; J gene: TRBJ2-5; clone size: few; CDR3 DNA: TGCGCCAGCAGCCCTATGTCTAGAGAGACCCAGTACTTC; CDR3 protein: CASSPMSRETQYF
D gene: TRBD1; V gene: TRBV5-1; J gene: TRBJ2-5; clone size: .; CDR3 DNA: TGCGCCAGCAGCTTGGGATTAGGACAGGCCATCCAAGAGACCCAGTACTTC; CDR3 protein: CASSLGLGQAIQETQYF
D gene: TRBD1; V gene: TRBV11-3; J gene: TRBJ1-1; clone size: few; CDR3 DNA: TGTGCCAGCAGCTCACGGGGGTTTGGCCTGGACAGGGACACTGAAGCTTTCTTT; CDR3 protein: CASSSRGFGLDRDTEAFF
D gene: .; V gene: TRBV12-5; J gene: TRBJ2-5; clone size: .; CDR3 DNA: TGTGCCAGCACCCTAACTAATCAGGGGCAAGAGACCCAGTACTTC; CDR3 protein: CASTLTNQGQETQYF
D gene: TRBD2; V gene: TRBV18; J gene: TRBJ2-3; clone size: .; CDR3 DNA: TGTGCCAGCTCACCAAACCGCGGACTAGCGGGGATGTCTAGCACAGATACGCAGTATTTT; CDR3 protein: CASSPNRGLAGMSSTDTQYF
D gene: TRBD1; V gene: TRBV29-1; J gene: TRBJ2-5; clone size: .; CDR3 DNA: TGCAGCGTCATCCCCGGGACAGAGCAAGAGACCCAGTACTTC; CDR3 protein: CSVIPGTEQETQYF
D gene: TRBD2; V gene: TRBV11-3; J gene: TRBJ2-3; clone size: medium-sized; CDR3 DNA: TGTGCCAGCAGCTTAGGGGGTTATGGTAGCGGGAGTGCAGATACGCAGTATTTT; CDR3 protein: CASSLGGYGSGSADTQYF
D gene: .; V gene: TRBV18; J gene: TRBJ2-3; clone size: .; CDR3 DNA: TGTGCCAGCTCCCCAGGGGGGGACGGATTACTGGGTACGCAGTATTTT; CDR3 protein: CASSPGGDGLLGTQYF
D gene: TRBD1; V gene: TRBV19; J gene: TRBJ2-5; clone size: .; CDR3 DNA: TGTGCCAGTAGTGCCGGGACAGGGGGTCGGCAGACCCAGTACTTC; CDR3 protein: CASSAGTGGRQTQYF
D gene: .; V gene: TRBV18; J gene: TRBJ2-3; clone size: .; CDR3 DNA: TGTGCCAGCACTAGACGCACAGATACGCAGTATTTT; CDR3 protein: CASTRRTDTQYF
D gene: .; V gene: TRBV19; J gene: TRBJ1-2; clone size: .; CDR3 DNA: TGTGCCAGTAAAGGGTCGAGAGCTAACTATGGCTACACCTTC; CDR3 protein: CASKGSRANYGYTF
D gene: TRBD2; V gene: TRBV29-1; J gene: TRBJ2-1; clone size: .; CDR3 DNA: TGCAGCGTTGAAGATCAATGGGGCGGGGGATACAATGAGCAGTTCTTC; CDR3 protein: CSVEDQWGGGYNEQFF
D gene: .; V gene: TRBV7-1; J gene: TRBJ2-5; clone size: .; CDR3 DNA: TGTGCCAGCAGCTTAGATTATTGCTATAGGGAGACCCAGTACTTC; CDR3 protein: CASSLDYCYRETQYF
D gene: .; V gene: TRBV6-8; J gene: TRBJ2-1; clone size: few; CDR3 DNA: TGTGCCAGCAGCGGCGGGTCCTACAATGAGCAGTTCTTC; CDR3 protein: CASSGGSYNEQFF
D gene: .; V gene: TRBV27; J gene: TRBJ1-1; clone size: .; CDR3 DNA: TGTGCCAGCGGGACGTCTGGTTCTGGAGGCTTTGCTTTCTTT; CDR3 protein: CASGTSGSGGFAFF
D gene: .; V gene: TRBV18; J gene: TRBJ1-5; clone size: .; CDR3 DNA: TGTGCCAGCTCACCACGCGGGGGGGAGCCCCAGCATTTT; CDR3 protein: CASSPRGGEPQHF
D gene: TRBD2; V gene: TRBV28; J gene: TRBJ2-7; clone size: .; CDR3 DNA: TGTGCCAGCACTACATCTGGACTAGGGACGGGACGGCCCTACGAGCAGTACTTC; CDR3 protein: CASTTSGLGTGRPYEQYF
D gene: .; V gene: TRBV19; J gene: TRBJ2-5; clone size: once; CDR3 DNA: TGTGCCAGTAGTAGCGGAGGAGAGACCCAGTACTTC; CDR3 protein: CASSSGGETQYF
D gene: .; V gene: TRBV19; J gene: TRBJ1-1; clone size: .; CDR3 DNA: TGTGCCAGTAAGGAGATAAACACTGAAGCTTTCTTT; CDR3 protein: CASKEINTEAFF
D gene: TRBD2; V gene: TRBV30; J gene: TRBJ2-7; clone size: .; CDR3 DNA: TGTGCCTGGAGTGTACGGACTAGCGGGACAACAGCCTACGAGCAGTACTTC; CDR3 protein: CAWSVRTSGTTAYEQYF
D gene: TRBD2; V gene: TRBV9; J gene: TRBJ2-7; clone size: few; CDR3 DNA: TGTGCCAGCAGCGTAGGGGCGGGAGGGCCATTAGAGCAGTACTTC; CDR3 protein: CASSVGAGGPLEQYF
D gene: .; V gene: TRBV18; J gene: TRBJ1-1; clone size: .; CDR3 DNA: TGTGCCAGCTCACCATTCCTGGGACAAAAGAACACTGAAGCTTTCTTT; CDR3 protein: CASSPFLGQKNTEAFF
D gene: TRBD1; V gene: TRBV27; J gene: TRBJ2-7; clone size: medium-sized; CDR3 DNA: TGTGCCAGCAGTTTAACCGGGACAGGGCGGCGATACGAGCAGTACTTC; CDR3 protein: CASSLTGTGRRYEQYF
D gene: TRBD1; V gene: TRBV11-3; J gene: TRBJ2-3; clone size: medium-sized; CDR3 DNA: TGTGCCAGCAGCCCCCGGGCTCAGGGGGCAGATACGCAGTATTTT; CDR3 protein: CASSPRAQGADTQYF
D gene: .; V gene: TRBV19; J gene: TRBJ2-3; clone size: .; CDR3 DNA: TGTGCCAGTAGTATAGGAACGGGTCAGGGCACAGATACGCAGTATTTT; CDR3 protein: CASSIGTGQGTDTQYF
D gene: .; V gene: TRBV6-7; J gene: TRBJ1-1; clone size: few; CDR3 DNA: TGTGCCAGCACCCAAGGCACTGAAGCTTTCTTT; CDR3 protein: CASTQGTEAFF
D gene: .; V gene: TRBV4-1; J gene: TRBJ2-1; clone size: few; CDR3 DNA: TGCGCCAGCAGCCGACAAAGGGGAATCAATGAGCAGTTCTTC; CDR3 protein: CASSRQRGINEQFF
D gene: .; V gene: TRBV28; J gene: TRBJ2-5; clone size: .; CDR3 DNA: TGTGCCAGCACCCCTACAGGGAACTTCTATGGAACCCAGTACTTC; CDR3 protein: CASTPTGNFYGTQYF
D gene: .; V gene: TRBV7-1; J gene: TRBJ2-2; clone size: medium-sized; CDR3 DNA: TGTGCCAGCAGCTTAATGGGTACCGGGGAGCTGTTTTTT; CDR3 protein: CASSLMGTGELFF
D gene: .; V gene: TRBV28; J gene: TRBJ1-2; clone size: .; CDR3 DNA: TGTGCCAGCAGTTTCATGCATTATGGCTACACCTTC; CDR3 protein: CASSFMHYGYTF
D gene: .; V gene: TRBV19; J gene: TRBJ1-5; clone size: few; CDR3 DNA: TGTGCCAGTAGCGACACAGGGACTGGTAATCAGCCCCAGCATTTT; CDR3 protein: CASSDTGTGNQPQHF
D gene: TRBD1; V gene: TRBV30; J gene: TRBJ1-3; clone size: .; CDR3 DNA: TGTGCCGCAGGGGGTCGAAGCACCATATATTTT; CDR3 protein: CAAGGRSTIYF
D gene: TRBD2; V gene: TRBV7-6; J gene: TRBJ2-7; clone size: .; CDR3 DNA: TGTGCCAGCACCCGACTAGCGGGCTCCTACGAGCAGTACTTC; CDR3 protein: CASTRLAGSYEQYF
D gene: TRBD2; V gene: TRBV15; J gene: TRBJ2-1; clone size: .; CDR3 DNA: TGTGCCACCAGCAGAGACGGACTAGCGGGAAGGTACAATGAGCAGTTCTTC; CDR3 protein: CATSRDGLAGRYNEQFF
D gene: .; V gene: TRBV15; J gene: TRBJ1-4; clone size: .; CDR3 DNA: TGTGCCACCAGCAGAGAGGAGGCAGTCTCGGCTAATGAAAAACTGTTTTTT; CDR3 protein: CATSREEAVSANEKLFF
D gene: .; V gene: TRBV19; J gene: TRBJ1-5; clone size: .; CDR3 DNA: TGTGCCAGTAGTATAGAAAGGACGGATAATCAGCCCCAGCATTTT; CDR3 protein: CASSIERTDNQPQHF
D gene: TRBD1; V gene: TRBV12-5; J gene: TRBJ1-4; clone size: .; CDR3 DNA: TGTGCTAGTGGCGGGGACAGGGGGCGCGAAAAACTGTTTTTT; CDR3 protein: CASGGDRGREKLFF